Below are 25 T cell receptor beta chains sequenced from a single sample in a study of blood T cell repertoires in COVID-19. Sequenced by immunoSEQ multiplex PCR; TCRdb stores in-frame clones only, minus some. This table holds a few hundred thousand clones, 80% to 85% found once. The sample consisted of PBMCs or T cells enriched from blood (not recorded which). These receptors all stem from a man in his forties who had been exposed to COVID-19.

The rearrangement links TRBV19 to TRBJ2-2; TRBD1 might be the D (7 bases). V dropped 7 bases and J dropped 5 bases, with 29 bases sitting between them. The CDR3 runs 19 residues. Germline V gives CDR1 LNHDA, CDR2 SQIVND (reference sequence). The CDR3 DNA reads TGTGCCAGTAATAAGAATAACCGGGGGCAGGGGGTACCTACCGGGGAGCTGTTTTTT. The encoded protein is CASNKNNRGQGVPTGELFF.

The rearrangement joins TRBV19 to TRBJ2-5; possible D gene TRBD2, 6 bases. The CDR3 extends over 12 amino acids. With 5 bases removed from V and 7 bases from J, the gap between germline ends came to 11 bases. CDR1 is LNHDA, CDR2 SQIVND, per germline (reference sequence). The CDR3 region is CASSGGMRTQYF. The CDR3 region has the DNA TGTGCCAGTAGTGGAGGGATGAGGACCCAGTACTTC.

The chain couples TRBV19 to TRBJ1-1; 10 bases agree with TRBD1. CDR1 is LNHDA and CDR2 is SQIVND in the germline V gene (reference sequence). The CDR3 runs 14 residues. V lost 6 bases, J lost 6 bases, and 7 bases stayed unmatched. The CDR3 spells CASRGDRGSSEAFF. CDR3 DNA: TGTGCCAGTAGGGGGGACAGGGGATCTTCTGAAGCTTTCTTT.

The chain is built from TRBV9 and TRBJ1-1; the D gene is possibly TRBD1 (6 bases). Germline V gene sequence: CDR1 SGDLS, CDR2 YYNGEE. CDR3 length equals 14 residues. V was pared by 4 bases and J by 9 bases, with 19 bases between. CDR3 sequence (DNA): TGTGCCAGCAGCCCAAGAGACAGGCAACAACAAGCTTTCTTT. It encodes CASSPRDRQQQAFF.

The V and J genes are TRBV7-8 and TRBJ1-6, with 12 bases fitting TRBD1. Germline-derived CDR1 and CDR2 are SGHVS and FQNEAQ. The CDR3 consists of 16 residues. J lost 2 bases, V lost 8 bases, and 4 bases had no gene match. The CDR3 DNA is TGTGCCAGCCGCCGGGACAGGGGGCCCTATAATTCACCCCTCCACTTT. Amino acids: CASRRDRGPYNSPLHF.

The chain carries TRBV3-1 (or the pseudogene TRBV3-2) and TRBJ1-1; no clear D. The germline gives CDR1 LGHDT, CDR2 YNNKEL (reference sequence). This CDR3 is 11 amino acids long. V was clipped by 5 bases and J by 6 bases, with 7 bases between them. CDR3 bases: TGTGCCAGCAGCTTCGAGGCTGAAGCTTTCTTT. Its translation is CASSFEAEAFF.

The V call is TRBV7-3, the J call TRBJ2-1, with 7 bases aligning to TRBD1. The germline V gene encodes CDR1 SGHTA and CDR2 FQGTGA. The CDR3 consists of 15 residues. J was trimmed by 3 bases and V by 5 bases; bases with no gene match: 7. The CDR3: CASSLDRAGYNEQFF. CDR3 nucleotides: TGTGCCAGCAGCCTAGACAGGGCCGGCTACAATGAGCAGTTCTTC.

In nucleotides, the CDR3 is TGTGCCAGCAGCTTACAGAATCAGCCCCAGCATTTT. It codes for CASSLQNQPQHF. The V gene is TRBV5-6, the J gene TRBJ1-5; D is undetermined. The CDR3 is 12 residues long. Germline-derived CDR1 and CDR2 are SGHDT and YYEEEE. V was clipped by 2 bases and J by 4 bases, with 4 bases between them.

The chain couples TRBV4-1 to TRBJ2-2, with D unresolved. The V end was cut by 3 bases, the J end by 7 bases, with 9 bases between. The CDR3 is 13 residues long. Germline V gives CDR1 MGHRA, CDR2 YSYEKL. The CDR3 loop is CASSHPSDGELFF. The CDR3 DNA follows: TGCGCCAGCAGCCACCCCTCAGACGGGGAGCTGTTTTTT.

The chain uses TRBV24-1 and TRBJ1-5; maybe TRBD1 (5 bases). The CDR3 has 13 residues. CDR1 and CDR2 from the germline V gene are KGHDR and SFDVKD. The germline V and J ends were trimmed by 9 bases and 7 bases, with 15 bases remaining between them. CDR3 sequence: CATSPPGDQPQHF. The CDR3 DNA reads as TGTGCCACCTCCCCTCCGGGGGACCAGCCCCAGCATTTT.

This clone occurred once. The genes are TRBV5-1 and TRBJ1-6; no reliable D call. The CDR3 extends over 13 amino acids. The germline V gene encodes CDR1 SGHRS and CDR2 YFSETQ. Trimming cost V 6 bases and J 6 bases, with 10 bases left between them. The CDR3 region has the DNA TGCGCCAGCACGGTAGATGGTAATTCACCCCTCCACTTT. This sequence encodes CASTVDGNSPLHF.

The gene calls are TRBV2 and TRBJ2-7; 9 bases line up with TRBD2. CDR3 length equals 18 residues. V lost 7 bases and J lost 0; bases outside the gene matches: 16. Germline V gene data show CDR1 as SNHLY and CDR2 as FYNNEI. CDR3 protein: CASIAGGPELPSSYEQYF. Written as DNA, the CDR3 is TGTGCCAGCATTGCGGGAGGGCCTGAACTGCCAAGCTCCTACGAGCAGTACTTC.

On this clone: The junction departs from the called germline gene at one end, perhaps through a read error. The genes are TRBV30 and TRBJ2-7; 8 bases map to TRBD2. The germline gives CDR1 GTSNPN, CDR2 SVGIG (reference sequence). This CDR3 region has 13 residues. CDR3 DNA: TGTGCCTGGACCCTCACTACTAGCGGTCCCTTTCACTTC. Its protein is CAWTLTTSGPFHF. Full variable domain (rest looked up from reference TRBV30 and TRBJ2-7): SQTIHQWPATLVQPVGSPLSLECTVEGTSNPNLYWYRQAAGRGLQLLFYSVGIGQISSEVPQNLSASRPQDRQFILSSKKLLLSDSGFYLCAWTLTTSGPFHFGPGTRLTVT.

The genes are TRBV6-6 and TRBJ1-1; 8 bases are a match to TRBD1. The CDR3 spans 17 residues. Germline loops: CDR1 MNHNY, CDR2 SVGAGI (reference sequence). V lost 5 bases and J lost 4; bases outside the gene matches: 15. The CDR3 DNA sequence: TGTGCCAGCAGTCCCGACGGACGCAGGGGGCGGGTCACTGAAGCTTTCTTT. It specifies CASSPDGRRGRVTEAFF.

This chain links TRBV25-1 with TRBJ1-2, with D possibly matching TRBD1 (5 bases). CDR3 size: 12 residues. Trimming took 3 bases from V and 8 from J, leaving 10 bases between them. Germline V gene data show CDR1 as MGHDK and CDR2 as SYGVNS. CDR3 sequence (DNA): TGTGCCAGCAGTGATAGGGGCGAAGGCTACACCTTC. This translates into CASSDRGEGYTF.

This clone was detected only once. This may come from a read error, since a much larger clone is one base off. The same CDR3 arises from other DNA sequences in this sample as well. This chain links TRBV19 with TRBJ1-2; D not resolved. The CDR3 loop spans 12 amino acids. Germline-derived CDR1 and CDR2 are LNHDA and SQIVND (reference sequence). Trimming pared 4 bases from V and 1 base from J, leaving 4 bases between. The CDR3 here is CASSTVNYGYTF. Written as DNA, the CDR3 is TGTGCCAGTAGTACCGTTAACTATGGCTACACCTTC.

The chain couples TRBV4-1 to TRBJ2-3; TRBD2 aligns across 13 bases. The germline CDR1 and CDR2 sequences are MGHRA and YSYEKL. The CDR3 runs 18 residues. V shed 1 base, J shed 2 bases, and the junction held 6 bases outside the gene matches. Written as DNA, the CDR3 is TGCGCCAGCAGCCAAGCACTAGCGGGAGGGCACCTCACAGATACGCAGTATTTT. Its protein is CASSQALAGGHLTDTQYF.

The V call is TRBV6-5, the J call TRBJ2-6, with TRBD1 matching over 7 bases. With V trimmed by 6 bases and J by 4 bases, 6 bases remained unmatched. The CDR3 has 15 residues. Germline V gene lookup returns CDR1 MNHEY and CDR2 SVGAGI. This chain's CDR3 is CASRAQGSGANVLTF. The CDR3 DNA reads TGTGCCAGCAGGGCACAGGGGTCCGGGGCCAACGTCCTGACTTTC.

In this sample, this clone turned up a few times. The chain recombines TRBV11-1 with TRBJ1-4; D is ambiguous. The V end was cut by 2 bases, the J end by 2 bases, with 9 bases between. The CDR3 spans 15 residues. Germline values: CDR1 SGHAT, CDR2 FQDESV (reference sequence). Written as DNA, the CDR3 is TGTGCCAGCAGCTTATCAACAGTTACTAATGAAAAACTGTTTTTT. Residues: CASSLSTVTNEKLFF. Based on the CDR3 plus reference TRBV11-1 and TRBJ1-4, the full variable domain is EAEVAQSPRYKITEKSQAVAFWCDPISGHATLYWYRQILGQGPELLVQFQDESVVDDSQLPKDRFSAERLKGVDSTLKIQPAELGDSAMYLCASSLSTVTNEKLFFGSGTQLSVL.

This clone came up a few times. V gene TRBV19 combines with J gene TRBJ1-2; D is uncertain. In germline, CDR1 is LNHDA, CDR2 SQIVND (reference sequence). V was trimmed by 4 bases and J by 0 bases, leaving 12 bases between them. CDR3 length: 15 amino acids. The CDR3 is CASSRGDPSNYGYTF. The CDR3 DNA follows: TGTGCCAGTAGTAGGGGAGATCCTTCTAACTATGGCTACACCTTC.

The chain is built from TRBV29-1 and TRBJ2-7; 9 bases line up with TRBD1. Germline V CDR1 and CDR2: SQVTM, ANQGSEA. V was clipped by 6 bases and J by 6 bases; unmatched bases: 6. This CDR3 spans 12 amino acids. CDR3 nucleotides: TGCAGCGTGGGACAGGGTTTGGGCGAGCAGTACTTC. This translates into CSVGQGLGEQYF.

The CDR3 protein is CASRGVAGYEQYF. The CDR3 coding sequence is TGTGCCAGTAGGGGAGTAGCGGGCTACGAGCAGTACTTC. V is TRBV19 and J is TRBJ2-7; TRBD2 agrees at 7 bases. Germline CDR1 LNHDA, CDR2 SQIVND (reference sequence). There are 13 residues in the CDR3. Trimming took 6 bases from V and 3 from J; bases not matched to a gene: 5.

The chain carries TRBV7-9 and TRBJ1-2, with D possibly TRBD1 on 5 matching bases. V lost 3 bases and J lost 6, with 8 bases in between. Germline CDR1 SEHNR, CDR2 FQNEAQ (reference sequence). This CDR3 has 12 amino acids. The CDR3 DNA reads TGTGCCAGCAGCTTTGGGGGGAATGGCTACACCTTC. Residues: CASSFGGNGYTF.

CDR3 DNA sequence: TGTGCCAGCAGCCGAACACCTAATCCGGGACAGCGAAGGGACGAGCAGTACTTC. This gives the protein CASSRTPNPGQRRDEQYF. This chain connects TRBV27 to TRBJ2-7, with 7 bases matching TRBD1. V was pared by 6 bases and J by 5 bases, with 22 bases of the junction left unmatched. This CDR3 contains 18 residues. Germline assignment: CDR1 MNHEY and CDR2 SMNVEV (reference sequence).

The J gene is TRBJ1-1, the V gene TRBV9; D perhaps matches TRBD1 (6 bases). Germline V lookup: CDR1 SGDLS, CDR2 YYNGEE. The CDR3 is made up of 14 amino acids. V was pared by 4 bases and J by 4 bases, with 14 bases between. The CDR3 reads CASSSTGIGTEAFF. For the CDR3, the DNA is TGTGCCAGCAGCTCTACAGGGATTGGCACTGAAGCTTTCTTT.